This is a list of T cell receptor beta chains from one sample in a study of human T cells and chemical hapten exposure. TCRdb re-called the 5' RACE reads through MiXCR, storing one row per CDR3 protein. The sample consists of 100,000 to 120,000 distinct CDR3 sequences, roughly 18% of them appearing once. These receptors were collected from a human donor in good health. The CDR3 runs from the conserved cysteine through the conserved F or W.

TRBJ2-1	TRBV2	CASSERGDTPYNEQFF
TRBJ1-3	TRBV6-6	CASSRLSRETGNTIYF
TRBJ2-1	TRBV6-6	CASSGAGGSEQFF
TRBJ2-5	TRBV28	CASSQIRQPQETQYF
TRBJ2-7	TRBV5-1	CASSLESGGRSYEQYF
TRBJ1-1	TRBV29-1	CSVAGILNTEAFF
TRBJ2-7	TRBV5-5	CASSFLWRQREYEQYF
TRBJ1-3	TRBV18	CASSQGPLRSGNTIYF
TRBJ2-1	TRBV19	CASSISPPGPYNEQFF
TRBJ2-3	TRBV11-2	CASSVGQGTDTQYF
TRBJ1-3	TRBV7-2	CASSPQSTIYF
TRBJ2-1	TRBV14	CASSQDLLKNEQFF
TRBJ1-2	TRBV7-8	CASSSEQGYYGYTF
TRBJ2-7	TRBV29-1	CSVAPGAGEQYF
TRBJ1-5	TRBV20-1	CSATLINQPQHF
TRBJ1-5	TRBV12-3/TRBV12-4	CASSKGQGMSQPQHF